This TCR beta chain was observed in a study of T cells in Graves' hyperthyroidism and ophthalmopathy. Germline loops: CDR1 SEHNR, CDR2 FQNEAQ (reference sequence). The J segment lost 6 bases and the V segment lost 3 bases, leaving 11 bases of the junction unmatched. CDR3 length equals 15 residues. Using RNA transcripts as the source, TCR beta CDR3 regions were amplified. The TCR CDR3 first-round RT-PCR relied on the HTBI primer set. TCRdb used MiXCR to reprocess the multiplex PCR reads, holding one entry per CDR3 protein. The sample gives about 52,000 distinct CDR3 sequences, less than 50% of which show up once; about a tenth is in the top ten.

The receptor was isolated from a woman aged 45-65 years with Graves' ophthalmopathy. The chain couples TRBV7-9 to TRBJ2-7; 7 bases are shared with TRBD1. The sample comprised blood. The CDR3 bases are TGTGCCAGCAGCTTTGGAACAGGGGCCTATGCCGAGCAGTACTTC. Protein: CASSFGTGAYAEQYF.